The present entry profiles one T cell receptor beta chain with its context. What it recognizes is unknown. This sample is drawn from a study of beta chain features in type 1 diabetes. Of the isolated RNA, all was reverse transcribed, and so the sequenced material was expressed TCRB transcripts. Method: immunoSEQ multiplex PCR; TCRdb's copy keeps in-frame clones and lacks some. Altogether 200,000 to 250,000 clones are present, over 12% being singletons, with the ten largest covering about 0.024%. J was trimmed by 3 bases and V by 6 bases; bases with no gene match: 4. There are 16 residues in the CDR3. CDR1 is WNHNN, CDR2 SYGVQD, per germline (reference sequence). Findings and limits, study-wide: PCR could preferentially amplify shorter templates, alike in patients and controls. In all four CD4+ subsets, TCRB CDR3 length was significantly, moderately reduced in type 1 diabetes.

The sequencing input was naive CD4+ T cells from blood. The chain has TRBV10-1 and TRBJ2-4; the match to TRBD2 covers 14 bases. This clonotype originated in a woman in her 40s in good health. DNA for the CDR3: TGCGCCAGCAGCCCGGGACTAGCGGGAGACAAAAACATTCAGTACTTC. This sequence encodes CASSPGLAGDKNIQYF.